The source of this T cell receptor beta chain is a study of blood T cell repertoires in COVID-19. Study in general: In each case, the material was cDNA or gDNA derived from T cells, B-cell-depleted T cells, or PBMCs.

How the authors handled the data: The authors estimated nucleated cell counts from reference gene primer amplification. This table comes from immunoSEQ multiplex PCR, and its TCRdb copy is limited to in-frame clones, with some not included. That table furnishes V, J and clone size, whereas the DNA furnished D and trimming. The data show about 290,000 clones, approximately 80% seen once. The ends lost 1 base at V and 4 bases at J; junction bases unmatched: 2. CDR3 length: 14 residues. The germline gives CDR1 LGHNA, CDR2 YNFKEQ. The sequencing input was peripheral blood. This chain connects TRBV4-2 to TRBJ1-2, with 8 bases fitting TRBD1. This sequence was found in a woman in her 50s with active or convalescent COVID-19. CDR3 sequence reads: CASSQVGQVYGYTF. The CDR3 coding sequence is TGTGCCAGCAGCCAAGTGGGACAGGTCTATGGCTACACCTTC.